Listed below are T cell receptor beta chains from one sample, sequenced in a study of tumor and adjacent non-tumor tissue in lung cancer. Using its own MiXCR run on the multiplex PCR reads, TCRdb lists one record per CDR3 protein. The profile shows approximately 79,000 distinct CDR3 sequences, over 55% of them singletons. The sequenced sample was lung tumor tissue. These receptors were obtained from a woman in her 40s with non-small cell lung cancer. CDR3s include the opening cysteine and the closing phenylalanine or tryptophan. Fields, in order: clone size, V gene, CDR3 length, D gene, J gene, CDR3 protein, CDR3 DNA. D genes are given only for firm matches. A clone size is listed for some rows: how often the clone was seen (once, few, many), or a class if it is expanded.

-	TRBV6-6	11	-	TRBJ1-2	CTSSIRDGYTF	TGTACCAGCAGTATCAGGGATGGCTACACCTTC
-	TRBV4-1	15	-	TRBJ1-1	CTISPQQGVNTEAFF	TGCACCATCAGCCCGCAACAGGGAGTGAACACTGAAGCTTTCTTT
many	TRBV20-1	16	TRBD1	TRBJ1-5	CSAQNLQGWGNQPQHF	TGCAGTGCACAAAATCTACAGGGGTGGGGCAATCAGCCCCAGCATTTT
many	TRBV5-5	15	-	TRBJ1-1	CASSSTNHRTTEAFF	TGTGCCAGCAGCTCCACCAACCATCGGACCACTGAAGCTTTCTTT
-	TRBV11-2	15	-	TRBJ2-1	CASSLDRSEGIEQLF	TGTGCCAGCAGCTTAGATCGCAGCGAGGGGATTGAACAGTTATTC
-	TRBV7-2	16	TRBD2	TRBJ2-1	CASNSRIAGLNNEQFF	TGTGCCAGCAACTCTAGAATAGCGGGACTCAACAATGAGCAGTTCTTC
-	TRBV4-1	21	-	TRBJ2-7	CASSQADTEGKGYIRPYERYF	TGTGCCAGCAGCCAAGCGGATACGGAGGGGAAAGGGTATATCCGACCTTACGAGCGGTACTTC
-	TRBV28	12	-	TRBJ2-1	CASSLWWNEQFF	TGTGCCAGCAGTTTATGGTGGAATGAGCAGTTCTTC
-	TRBV12-3/TRBV12-4	16	TRBD2	TRBJ2-3	CARTSQVLAGFHTQYF	TGTGCCAGGACCTCCCAGGTGTTAGCGGGATTCCATACGCAGTATTTT
-	TRBV6-5	17	-	TRBJ1-2	CASSYLTWTREHYGYTF	TGTGCCAGCAGCTACTTAACCTGGACAAGGGAACACTATGGCTACACCTTC
-	TRBV6-5	13	TRBD1	TRBJ2-3	CTIQGVEADTQYF	TGTACCATTCAGGGGGTAGAAGCAGATACGCAGTATTTT
many	TRBV5-1	14	-	TRBJ2-7	CASSLEREGDEQYF	TGCGCCAGCAGCTTGGAACGGGAAGGAGACGAGCAGTACTTC
-	TRBV28	14	-	TRBJ2-1	CASSLAWYGDEQFF	TGTGCCAGCAGTTTGGCATGGTACGGCGATGAGCAATTCTTC
once	TRBV28	15	-	TRBJ2-3	CASGPRDRFTDMQNF	TGTGCCAGCGGACCCAGAGACAGATTCACAGATATGCAGAATTTT
-	TRBV11-2	14	-	TRBJ2-3	CDSRLSARTDTQYF	TGTGACAGCAGGTTATCTGCTCGCACAGATACGCAGTATTTT
once	TRBV7-9	15	TRBD1	TRBJ2-4	CASSLTGGSRNIQYF	TGTGCCAGCAGCCTTACAGGGGGCTCCAGAAACATTCAGTACTTC
-	TRBV4-2	13	-	TRBJ2-7	CASSQAHREEKYF	TGTGCCAGTAGCCAAGCCCACCGCGAGGAGAAGTATTTC
-	TRBV10-1	11	-	TRBJ2-1	CASRGVNEQFF	TGCGCCAGCCGGGGAGTCAATGAGCAGTTCTTT
-	TRBV11-2	15	-	TRBJ1-6	CASCLTSGNNSPLHF	TGTGCCAGCTGCTTAACCTCGGGGAATAATTCACCACTCCACTTT
-	TRBV10-3	13	-	TRBJ2-1	CAVSDDSDRQQFF	TGTGCCGTCAGCGACGACTCCGATCGCCAGCAGTTCTTC
-	TRBV24-1	14	-	TRBJ2-1	CATSALDKGNEQFF	TGTGCCACTAGTGCTCTGGACAAGGGCAATGAGCAGTTCTTC
-	TRBV11-2	18	TRBD2	TRBJ2-1	CASSSRIITNGGLREQFF	TGTGCCAGCAGCTCGCGCATCATAACTAACGGGGGACTAAGGGAACAGTTCTTC
-	TRBV6-5	13	-	TRBJ1-5	CACSSSPGQPQHF	TGTGCCTGCAGTTCTTCCCCAGGTCAGCCCCAGCATTTT